Each of the 18 T cell receptor beta chains below was sequenced from the same sample in a study of CD8+ T cells in alopecia areata. RNA was isolated and reverse transcribed to cDNA, the sequencing template. The method was immunoSEQ multiplex PCR; TCRdb's version includes in-frame clones alone and lacks a portion of them. In the table there are fewer than 200,000 clones, approximately 62% of which are singletons. Treatment defined: oral pan-JAK inhibitor, 5-10 mg twice daily. This material consisted of CD4+ T cells sorted from blood, taken at week 24, from a patient treated with tofacitinib. Receptor source: a human donor with alopecia areata.

This clone turned up a few times. The chain couples TRBV9 to TRBJ2-3; 9 bases line up with TRBD2. CDR1 SGDLS and CDR2 YYNGEE come from the germline V gene. The CDR3 extends over 16 amino acids. V gave up 0 bases and J gave up 0 bases; unmatched junction bases: 2. The CDR3: CASSVAAGGSTDTQYF. DNA of the CDR3: TGTGCCAGCAGCGTAGCGGCGGGGGGGAGCACAGATACGCAGTATTTT.

The genes are TRBV30 and TRBJ2-5, with unresolved D. The V gene's germline CDR1 is GTSNPN and CDR2 SVGIG (reference sequence). With 1 base removed from V and 10 bases from J, the gap between germline ends came to 16 bases. The CDR3 consists of 13 residues. CDR3: CAWSGSAPGIQYF. The CDR3 DNA sequence: TGTGCCTGGAGTGGGTCGGCCCCTGGCATCCAGTACTTC.

This chain connects TRBV19 to TRBJ1-1; D is possibly TRBD1 (5 bases). Germline CDR1 LNHDA, CDR2 SQIVND (reference sequence). Trimming took off 4 bases at V and 4 bases at J, with 10 bases between the two ends. The CDR3 is made up of 13 amino acids. The CDR3: CASSTPGRTEAFF. The DNA of the CDR3 is TGTGCCAGTAGTACCCCGGGGCGCACTGAAGCTTTCTTT.

This chain joins TRBV19 and TRBJ2-2, with 10 nucleotides matching TRBD1. CDR1 and CDR2 from the germline V gene are LNHDA and SQIVND (reference sequence). The junction had 6 bases not matched to a gene; V was cut back by 5 bases and J by 6 bases. This CDR3 spans 15 amino acids. The CDR3 loop reads CASSAGQGRPGELFF. CDR3 coding DNA: TGTGCCAGTAGTGCGGGACAGGGGAGGCCCGGGGAGCTGTTTTTT.

In this sample, this clone turned up a few times. The chain is built from TRBV6-6 and TRBJ1-5, with 8 bases that match TRBD1. The V gene's germline CDR1 is MNHNY and CDR2 SVGAGI (reference sequence). J was trimmed by 4 bases and V by 10 bases; bases with no gene match: 3. This CDR3 is built from 12 residues. CDR3 amino acids: CATRTGNQPQHF. The CDR3 DNA sequence: TGTGCCACGCGGACAGGGAATCAGCCCCAGCATTTT.

This rearrangement joins TRBV5-1 to TRBJ1-2; D perhaps matches TRBD1 (5 bases). The CDR3 has 14 residues. Per germline, CDR1 SGHRS and CDR2 YFSETQ. V lost 4 bases to trimming and J lost 6 bases, with 16 bases between them. In DNA form, the CDR3 reads TGCGCCAGCAGCATCGAAACAGGATCCCATGGCTACACCTTC. Its translation: CASSIETGSHGYTF.

Only a few counts were recorded for this clone. This chain links TRBV7-2 with TRBJ1-2; a weak D match, TRBD1 (6 bases). Germline CDR1 SGHTA, CDR2 FQGNSA. This CDR3 is 16 amino acids long. Trimming pared 2 bases from V and 8 bases from J, leaving 21 bases between. The CDR3 spells CASSLRSTGRQGGYTF. Written as DNA, the CDR3 is TGTGCCAGCAGCTTACGTTCGACAGGCAGGCAGGGGGGCTACACCTTC.

The V call is TRBV4-1, the J call TRBJ2-4, with D perhaps matching TRBD1 (6 bases). The CDR3 extends over 17 amino acids. Germline assignment: CDR1 MGHRA and CDR2 YSYEKL. V lost 2 bases and J lost 0, with 14 bases in between. DNA of the CDR3: TGCGCCAGCAGCCAAACCGGACAGATACTAGCCAAAAACATTCAGTACTTC. This codes for CASSQTGQILAKNIQYF.

This clone was found a few times. This chain uses TRBV4-2 with TRBJ1-4, with D possibly being TRBD1 (5 bases). CDR3 length: 15 residues. CDR1 and CDR2 (germline): LGHNA, YNFKEQ. Trimming took 1 base from V and 7 from J, leaving 13 bases between them. The CDR3 sequence is CASSQASGTGEKLFF. The CDR3 DNA reads TGTGCCAGCAGCCAAGCCTCAGGGACGGGTGAAAAACTGTTTTTT.

The chain employs TRBV30 and TRBJ1-3, with D uncertain. The V gene's germline CDR1 is GTSNPN and CDR2 SVGIG (reference sequence). Trimming left V 8 bases short and J 1 base short, with 6 bases between. This CDR3 has 11 amino acids. The CDR3 here is CARASGNTIYF. CDR3 sequence (DNA): TGTGCCCGGGCTTCTGGAAACACCATATATTTT.

The chain couples TRBV2 to TRBJ2-5; TRBD1 aligns across 8 bases. The ends lost 6 bases at V and 1 base at J; junction bases unmatched: 7. Germline CDR1 and CDR2: SNHLY and FYNNEI. This CDR3 contains 15 residues. In DNA form, the CDR3 reads TGTGCCAGCAGGAGACAGGGGTATCGCCAAGAGACCCAGTACTTC. Protein sequence: CASRRQGYRQETQYF. The full variable domain, its missing parts supplied by reference TRBV2 and TRBJ2-5, is EPEVTQTPSHQVTQMGQEVILRCVPISNHLYFYWYRQILGQKVEFLVSFYNNEISEKSEIFDDQFSVERPDGSNFTLKIRSTKLEDSAMYFCASRRQGYRQETQYFGPGTRLLVL.

V gene TRBV4-2 combines with J gene TRBJ2-1; D perhaps matches TRBD1 (5 bases). This CDR3 has 14 amino acids. Germline V CDR1 and CDR2: LGHNA, YNFKEQ. Trimming shortened V by 1 base and J by 5 bases, and 9 bases separated the two germline ends. The DNA for the CDR3 is TGTGCCAGCAGCCAAGTTGGGGCAGACAATGAGCAGTTCTTC. Encoded protein: CASSQVGADNEQFF.

To note about this clone: The same CDR3 arises from other DNA sequences in this sample as well. The gene calls are TRBV5-1 and TRBJ2-5; D is undetermined. Between the trimmed V and J ends, which lost 5 bases and 3 bases, there was a span of 5 bases. CDR3 length equals 11 residues. Germline loops: CDR1 SGHRS, CDR2 YFSETQ. The CDR3 spells CASRAEETQYF. The CDR3 nucleotides are TGCGCCAGCAGGGCAGAAGAGACCCAGTACTTC.

This chain links TRBV30 with TRBJ1-1; no clear D gene. CDR1 and CDR2 (germline): GTSNPN, SVGIG (reference sequence). Trimming stripped 0 bases from V and 5 bases from J, with 10 bases between. The CDR3 is made up of 13 amino acids. Here the CDR3 DNA reads TGTGCCTGGAGTGTCTCGGGGAGAACTGAAGCTTTCTTT. It specifies CAWSVSGRTEAFF.

The chain links TRBV14 to TRBJ2-7; TRBD1 aligns across 10 bases. V gave up 5 bases and J gave up 3 bases; unmatched junction bases: 7. Germline V gene data show CDR1 as SGHDN and CDR2 as FVKESK. The CDR3 is 15 amino acids. This CDR3 reads CASSSHGTGVYEQYF. The CDR3, as DNA: TGTGCCAGCAGCTCTCACGGGACAGGGGTCTACGAGCAGTACTTC.

The rearrangement uses TRBV30 and TRBJ2-3; TRBD2 agrees at 11 bases. Germline assignment: CDR1 GTSNPN and CDR2 SVGIG (reference sequence). The CDR3 spans 15 residues. V shed 5 bases, J shed 5 bases, and the junction held 9 bases outside the gene matches. As DNA, the CDR3 is TGTGCCTGGGGTATAGGGACTAGCGGCGGAGATACGCAGTATTTT. Amino acid sequence: CAWGIGTSGGDTQYF.

The count of this clone is one. The rearrangement uses TRBV29-1 and TRBJ2-1; 9 bases map to TRBD2. The length of the CDR3 is 14 residues. Germline CDR1 SQVTM, CDR2 ANQGSEA. Unmatched junction bases numbered 5, after V lost 3 bases and J lost 5 bases. The CDR3 protein is CSVDSSGIDNEQFF. The CDR3 DNA follows: TGCAGCGTTGACTCTAGCGGGATAGACAATGAGCAGTTCTTC.

The chain has TRBV5-1 and TRBJ1-1; D not resolved. The ends were cut back, 0 bases at V and 0 bases at J, with 9 bases in the middle. Germline-derived CDR1 and CDR2 are SGHRS and YFSETQ. The CDR3 totals 15 residues. The CDR3, as DNA: TGCGCCAGCAGCTTGGTGGCCGGGCTGAACACTGAAGCTTTCTTT. Translated, it gives CASSLVAGLNTEAFF.